This T cell receptor (beta chain) was captured by sequencing in a study of CD8 T cells in Susac syndrome. An input of about 0.45 to 1 ug of RNA was subjected to reverse transcription using random hexamers. MiXCR, run by TCRdb on the immunoSEQ multiplex PCR reads, gives a single entry per CDR3 protein. The sample yields over 100,000 distinct CDR3 sequences, around 90% seen once. Germline CDR1 reads MNHEY; CDR2 reads SMNVEV (reference sequence). This CDR3 region has 14 residues. V dropped 3 bases and J dropped 8 bases, with 13 bases sitting between them. This rearrangement joins TRBV27 to TRBJ2-2; D is unresolved. This TCR was sampled from a human donor in good health. The sample taken for sequencing was CD4+ T cells from PBMCs. CDR3 region: CASSFGSAFGELFF. The CDR3 nucleotides read TGTGCCAGCAGTTTCGGGTCAGCGTTTGGGGAGCTGTTTTTT.